The text below deals with one TCR beta chain. Assay: immunoSEQ multiplex PCR; the TCRdb copy retains only in-frame clones and omits some. Altogether 150,000 to 200,000 clones are present, approximately 79% being singletons, with the ten largest covering under 9%. The length of the CDR3 is 12 residues. After removal of 2 bases from V and 6 bases from J, the junction contained 0 bases not matched to a gene. The record originates from a study of blood T cell repertoires in COVID-19. Input material: peripheral blood. The chain is built from TRBV12-3 or TRBV12-4 and TRBJ1-1, with 7 bases lining up with TRBD1. The TCR was taken from a woman in her 40s with COVID-19, enrolled during active disease. CDR3 region: CASSLQGAEAFF. CDR3 bases: TGTGCCAGCAGTTTACAGGGGGCTGAAGCTTTCTTT.